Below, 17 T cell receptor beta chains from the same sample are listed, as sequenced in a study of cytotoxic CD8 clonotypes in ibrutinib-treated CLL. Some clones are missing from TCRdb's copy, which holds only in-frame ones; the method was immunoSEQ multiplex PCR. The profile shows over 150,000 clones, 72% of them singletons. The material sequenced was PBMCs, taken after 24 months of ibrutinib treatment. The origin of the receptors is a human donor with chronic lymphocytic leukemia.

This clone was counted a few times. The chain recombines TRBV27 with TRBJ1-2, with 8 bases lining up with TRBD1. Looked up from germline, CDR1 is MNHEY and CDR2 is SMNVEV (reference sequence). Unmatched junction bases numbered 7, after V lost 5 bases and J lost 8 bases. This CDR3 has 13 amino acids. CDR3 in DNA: TGTGCCAGCAGTCCAGGACAGGGCGTGGGCTACACCTTC. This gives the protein CASSPGQGVGYTF.

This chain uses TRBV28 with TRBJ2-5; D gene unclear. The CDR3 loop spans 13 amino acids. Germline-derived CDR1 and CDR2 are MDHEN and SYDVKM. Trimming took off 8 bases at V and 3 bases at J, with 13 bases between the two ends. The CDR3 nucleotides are TGTGCCAGCGGACCGGGCGGTAAAGAGACCCAGTACTTC. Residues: CASGPGGKETQYF.

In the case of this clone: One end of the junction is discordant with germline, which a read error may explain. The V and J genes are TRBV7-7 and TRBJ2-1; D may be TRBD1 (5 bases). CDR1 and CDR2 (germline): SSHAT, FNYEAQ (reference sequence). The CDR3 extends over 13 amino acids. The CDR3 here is CASSSYRNNEQFF. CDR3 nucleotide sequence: TGTGCTAGCAGCTCATACAGGAACAATGAGCAGTTCTTC.

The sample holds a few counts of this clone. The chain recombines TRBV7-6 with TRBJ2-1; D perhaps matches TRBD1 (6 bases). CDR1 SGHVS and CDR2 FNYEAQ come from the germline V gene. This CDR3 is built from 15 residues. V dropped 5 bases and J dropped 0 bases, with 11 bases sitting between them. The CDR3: CASSKGGRSYNEQFF. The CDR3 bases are TGTGCCAGCAGCAAAGGGGGTCGCTCCTACAATGAGCAGTTCTTC.

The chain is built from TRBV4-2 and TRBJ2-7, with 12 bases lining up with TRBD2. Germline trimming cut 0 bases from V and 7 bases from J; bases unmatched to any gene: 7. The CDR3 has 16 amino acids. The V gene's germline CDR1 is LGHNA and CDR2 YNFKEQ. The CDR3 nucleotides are TGTGCCAGCAGCCAAGATGAACTAGCGGGAGGCAGGGAGCAGTACTTC. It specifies CASSQDELAGGREQYF.

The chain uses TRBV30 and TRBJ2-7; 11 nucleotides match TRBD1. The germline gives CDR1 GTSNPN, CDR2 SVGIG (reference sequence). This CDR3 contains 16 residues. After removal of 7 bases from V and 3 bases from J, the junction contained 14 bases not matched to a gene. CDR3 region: CAFTPKGTGGGYEQYF. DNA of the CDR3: TGTGCCTTCACCCCTAAAGGGACAGGGGGGGGCTACGAGCAGTACTTC.

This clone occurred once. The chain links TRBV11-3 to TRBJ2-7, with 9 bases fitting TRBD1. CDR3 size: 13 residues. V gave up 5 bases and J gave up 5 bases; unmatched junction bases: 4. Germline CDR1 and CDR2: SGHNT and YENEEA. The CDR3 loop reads CASSTRDRDEQYF. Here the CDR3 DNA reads TGTGCCAGCAGCACCCGGGACAGGGACGAGCAGTACTTC.

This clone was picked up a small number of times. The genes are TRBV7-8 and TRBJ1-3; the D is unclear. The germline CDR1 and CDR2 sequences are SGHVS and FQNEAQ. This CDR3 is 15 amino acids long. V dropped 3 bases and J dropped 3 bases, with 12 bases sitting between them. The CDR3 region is CASSFLSQFGNTIYF. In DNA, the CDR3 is TGTGCCAGCAGCTTCCTAAGTCAATTTGGAAACACCATATATTTT. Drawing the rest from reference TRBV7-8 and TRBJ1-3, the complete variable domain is GAGVSQSPRYKVAKRGQDVALRCDPISGHVSLFWYQQALGQGPEFLTYFQNEAQLDKSGLPSDRFFAERPEGSVSTLKIQRTQQEDSAVYLCASSFLSQFGNTIYFGEGSWLTVV.

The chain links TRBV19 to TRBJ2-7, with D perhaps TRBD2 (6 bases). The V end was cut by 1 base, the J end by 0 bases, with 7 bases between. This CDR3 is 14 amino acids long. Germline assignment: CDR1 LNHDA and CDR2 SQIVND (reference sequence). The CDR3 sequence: CASSIAGVSYEQYF. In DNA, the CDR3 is TGTGCCAGTAGTATAGCGGGGGTCTCCTACGAGCAGTACTTC.

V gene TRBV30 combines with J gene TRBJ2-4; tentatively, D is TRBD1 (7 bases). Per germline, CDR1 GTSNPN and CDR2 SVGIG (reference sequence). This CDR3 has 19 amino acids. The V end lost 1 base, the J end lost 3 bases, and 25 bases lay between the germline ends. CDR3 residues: CAWSEGYYRRGRGKNIQYF. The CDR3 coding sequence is TGTGCCTGGAGTGAGGGGTATTATCGGAGGGGGCGGGGCAAAAACATTCAGTACTTC.

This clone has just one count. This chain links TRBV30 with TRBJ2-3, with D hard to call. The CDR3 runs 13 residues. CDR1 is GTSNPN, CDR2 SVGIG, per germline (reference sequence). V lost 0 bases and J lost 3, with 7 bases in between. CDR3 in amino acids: CAWSVLGTDTQYF. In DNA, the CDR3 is TGTGCCTGGAGTGTCTTAGGGACAGATACGCAGTATTTT.

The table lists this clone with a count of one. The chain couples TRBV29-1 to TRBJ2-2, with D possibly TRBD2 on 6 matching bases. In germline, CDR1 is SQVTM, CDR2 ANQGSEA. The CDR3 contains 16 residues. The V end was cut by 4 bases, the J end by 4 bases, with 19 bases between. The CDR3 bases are TGCAGCGTTGTGGGGACGGGCGGGATTGGCACCGGGGAGCTGTTTTTT. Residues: CSVVGTGGIGTGELFF.

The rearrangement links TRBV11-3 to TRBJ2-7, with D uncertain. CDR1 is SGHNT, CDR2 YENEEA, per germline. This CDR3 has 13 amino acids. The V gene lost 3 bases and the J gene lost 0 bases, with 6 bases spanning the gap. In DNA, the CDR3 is TGTGCCAGCAGCTTTGGGCACTCCTACGAGCAGTACTTC. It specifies CASSFGHSYEQYF.

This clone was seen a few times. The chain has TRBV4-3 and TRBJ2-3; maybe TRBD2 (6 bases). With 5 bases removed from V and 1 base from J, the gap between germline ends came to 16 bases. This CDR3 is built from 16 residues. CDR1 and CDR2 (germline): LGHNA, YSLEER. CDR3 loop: CASSSGRGLGTDTQYF. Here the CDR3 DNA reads TGCGCCAGCAGCTCCGGACGGGGACTTGGCACAGATACGCAGTATTTT.

The DNA of the CDR3 is TGTGCCAGCAGCTTATGGGCTAGTCGCGAGCAGTACTTC. Amino acids: CASSLWASREQYF. This chain uses TRBV7-6 with TRBJ2-7; D not certain. The V and J ends lost 2 bases and 6 bases respectively, with 11 bases between them. This CDR3 spans 13 amino acids. Germline CDR1 reads SGHVS; CDR2 reads FNYEAQ. The full variable domain, its missing parts supplied by reference TRBV7-6 and TRBJ2-7, is GAGVSQSPRYKVTKRGQDVALRCDPISGHVSLYWYRQALGQGPEFLTYFNYEAQQDKSGLPNDRFSAERPEGSISTLTIQRTEQRDSAMYRCASSLWASREQYFGPGTRLTVT.

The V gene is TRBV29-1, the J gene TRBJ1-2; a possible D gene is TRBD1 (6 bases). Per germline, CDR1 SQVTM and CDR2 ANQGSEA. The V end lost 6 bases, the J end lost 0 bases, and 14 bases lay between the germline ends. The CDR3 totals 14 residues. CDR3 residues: CSVKQGQPNYGYTF. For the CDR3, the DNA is TGCAGCGTCAAACAGGGACAACCTAACTATGGCTACACCTTC.

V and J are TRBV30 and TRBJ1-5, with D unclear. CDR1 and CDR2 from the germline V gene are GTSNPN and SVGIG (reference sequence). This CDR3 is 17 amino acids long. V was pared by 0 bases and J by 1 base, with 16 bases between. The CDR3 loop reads CAWSVRFGTESNQPQHF. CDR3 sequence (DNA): TGTGCCTGGAGTGTACGGTTTGGAACAGAGAGCAATCAGCCCCAGCATTTT. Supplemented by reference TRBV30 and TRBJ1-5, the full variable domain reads SQTIHQWPATLVQPVGSPLSLECTVEGTSNPNLYWYRQAAGRGLQLLFYSVGIGQISSEVPQNLSASRPQDRQFILSSKKLLLSDSGFYLCAWSVRFGTESNQPQHFGDGTRLSIL.